Shown below are 25 T cell receptor beta chains from a single sample sequenced in a study of cytomegalovirus exposure and HLA in healthy donors. PCR primers comprised 60 Vbeta and 13 Jbeta primers. Assay: immunoSEQ multiplex PCR; the TCRdb copy retains only in-frame clones and omits some. The table lists 95,000 to 150,000 clones, approximately 70% of them singletons. Specimen: PBMCs. These receptors originate from a man younger than 30 in good health and CMV-seronegative.

This clone occurred a few times. V and J are TRBV5-5 and TRBJ2-7, with TRBD1 identical over 10 bases. Germline loops: CDR1 SGHKS, CDR2 YYEKEE (reference sequence). Trimming at V came to 4 bases and at J to 2 bases, leaving 6 bases not matched to a gene. This CDR3 region has 15 residues. Here the CDR3 reads CASSKTGTGAYEQYF. CDR3 coding DNA: TGTGCCAGCAGCAAAACCGGGACAGGGGCCTACGAGCAGTACTTC.

The chain employs TRBV30 and TRBJ2-2, with TRBD1 as a possible D gene (6 bases). In germline, CDR1 is GTSNPN, CDR2 SVGIG (reference sequence). V was clipped by 2 bases and J by 0 bases, with 16 bases between them. The CDR3 is 17 amino acids. The CDR3 DNA reads as TGTGCCTGGAGTCCTTTCAGGGGCTCCCCGAACACCGGGGAGCTGTTTTTT. This sequence encodes CAWSPFRGSPNTGELFF.

Here the CDR3 DNA reads TGTGCCAGCAGCGTAAAAAACAGGGGCCGGGAGACCCAGTACTTC. Translation gives CASSVKNRGRETQYF. This chain uses TRBV7-9 with TRBJ2-5; the match to TRBD1 covers 7 bases. In germline, CDR1 is SEHNR, CDR2 FQNEAQ (reference sequence). Trimming at V came to 5 bases and at J to 5 bases, leaving 11 bases not matched to a gene. This CDR3 contains 15 residues. The full variable domain, its missing parts supplied by reference TRBV7-9 and TRBJ2-5, is DTGVSQNPRHKITKRGQNVTFRCDPISEHNRLYWYRQTLGQGPEFLTYFQNEAQLEKSRLLSDRFSAERPKGSFSTLEIQRTEQGDSAMYLCASSVKNRGRETQYFGPGTRLLVL.

The chain uses TRBV20-1 and TRBJ1-1, with unresolved D. Germline-derived CDR1 and CDR2 are DFQATT and SNEGSKA (reference sequence). This CDR3 has 11 residues. Trimming took 3 bases from V and 7 from J, leaving 9 bases between them. CDR3 in DNA: TGCAGTGCTAGTGGGCGGGGTGAAGCTTTCTTT. Amino acid sequence: CSASGRGEAFF.

The chain carries TRBV7-9 and TRBJ1-4, with 9 bases aligning to TRBD1. The length of the CDR3 is 17 residues. Germline V gives CDR1 SEHNR, CDR2 FQNEAQ (reference sequence). V was pared by 5 bases and J by 2 bases, with 9 bases of the junction left unmatched. As DNA, the CDR3 is TGTGCCAGCAGCACCACAGGGGGCGTTTTGACTAATGAAAAACTGTTTTTT. Amino acid sequence: CASSTTGGVLTNEKLFF. Variable domain in full (rest from reference TRBV7-9 and TRBJ1-4): DTGVSQNPRHKITKRGQNVTFRCDPISEHNRLYWYRQTLGQGPEFLTYFQNEAQLEKSRLLSDRFSAERPKGSFSTLEIQRTEQGDSAMYLCASSTTGGVLTNEKLFFGSGTQLSVL.

The rearrangement links TRBV28 to TRBJ1-5; D perhaps matches TRBD1 (5 bases). The germline gives CDR1 MDHEN, CDR2 SYDVKM. V lost 5 bases and J 2 bases, leaving 10 bases between the germline ends. CDR3 length equals 14 residues. CDR3 coding DNA: TGTGCCAGCAGTCACGACAGTGGCAATCAGCCCCAGCATTTT. This translates into CASSHDSGNQPQHF.

CDR3 loop: CASTLGGGGKETQYF. The CDR3 bases are TGTGCCAGCACCCTTGGGGGAGGGGGAAAAGAGACCCAGTACTTC. The rearrangement joins TRBV7-2 to TRBJ2-5; tentative D call: TRBD2 (7 bases). V gave up 7 bases and J gave up 3 bases, with 18 bases separating them. The germline V gene has CDR1 SGHTA and CDR2 FQGNSA. The CDR3 runs to 15 residues.

The chain employs TRBV7-2 and TRBJ1-1, with 7 nucleotides matching TRBD1. CDR3 length equals 15 residues. CDR1 and CDR2 from the germline V gene are SGHTA and FQGNSA. The V and J ends lost 1 base and 3 bases, in that order; junction bases with no gene match: 5. CDR3 sequence: CASSLGSGTDTEAFF. Here the CDR3 DNA reads TGTGCCAGCAGCTTAGGTTCCGGGACAGACACTGAAGCTTTCTTT.

The CDR3 protein is CASTLGGTGANVLTF. The CDR3 nucleotides read TGTGCCAGCACCCTGGGGGGGACTGGGGCCAACGTCCTGACTTTC. The genes are TRBV28 and TRBJ2-6, with 7 bases lining up with TRBD2. The CDR3 runs 15 residues. V dropped 7 bases and J dropped 2; count of bases not matched to a gene: 5. Germline V CDR1 and CDR2: MDHEN, SYDVKM. Drawing the rest from reference TRBV28 and TRBJ2-6, the complete variable domain is DVKVTQSSRYLVKRTGEKVFLECVQDMDHENMFWYRQDPGLGLRLIYFSYDVKMKEKGDIPEGYSVSREKKERFSLILESASTNQTSMYLCASTLGGTGANVLTFGAGSRLTVL.

This rearrangement joins TRBV11-3 to TRBJ2-1; TRBD1 might be the D (5 bases). CDR3 length: 20 amino acids. V lost 5 bases, J lost 0 bases, and 26 bases lay in between. In germline, CDR1 is SGHNT, CDR2 YENEEA. CDR3 sequence reads: CASSDCVNIWGRSSYNEQFF. CDR3 in DNA: TGTGCCAGCAGCGACTGCGTTAATATTTGGGGCCGCAGCTCCTACAATGAGCAGTTCTTC.

V is TRBV5-1 and J is TRBJ2-2, with 9 bases aligning to TRBD2. The V segment lost 3 bases and the J segment 4 bases; nucleotides outside the gene matches: 7. The CDR3 spans 16 residues. Germline CDR1 and CDR2: SGHRS and YFSETQ. The CDR3 bases are TGCGCCAGCAGCTCGGCGGCTAGCGGGGCCACCGGGGAGCTGTTTTTT. This gives the protein CASSSAASGATGELFF.

This CDR3 is CASSILSEAFF. The DNA of the CDR3 is TGTGCCAGTAGTATCTTGTCCGAAGCTTTCTTT. V usage is TRBV19 and J usage is TRBJ1-1; D is undetermined. The V end was cut by 3 bases, the J end by 8 bases, with 7 bases between. CDR1 is LNHDA, CDR2 SQIVND, per germline (reference sequence). The CDR3 runs 11 residues.

This clone has more than one count but fewer than ten. This rearrangement joins TRBV27 to TRBJ2-1, with 13 bases identical to TRBD2. V trimming: 2 bases; J trimming: 5 bases; junction bases outside the gene matches: 3. Germline loops: CDR1 MNHEY, CDR2 SMNVEV (reference sequence). The CDR3 extends over 16 amino acids. CDR3 in amino acids: CASSLRLAGGNNEQFF. CDR3 nucleotide sequence: TGTGCCAGCAGTTTAAGACTAGCGGGAGGAAACAATGAGCAGTTCTTC.

The genes are TRBV2 and TRBJ2-7, with D possibly TRBD2 on 7 matching bases. Germline CDR1 is SNHLY and CDR2 is FYNNEI. The germline V and J ends were trimmed by 1 base and 2 bases, with 9 bases remaining between them. This CDR3 has 14 amino acids. The CDR3, as DNA: TGTGCCAGCAGTGAAGTCGGGGGGCCCTACGAGCAGTACTTC. Amino acid sequence: CASSEVGGPYEQYF.

The chain couples TRBV11-2 to TRBJ2-7; D is ambiguous. From germline, CDR1 is SGHAT and CDR2 FQNNGV. V lost 3 bases and J lost 5, with 14 bases in between. The CDR3 covers 14 residues. CDR3 nucleotide sequence: TGTGCCAGCAGCTTTTCTCCAGGTTCTAACGAGCAGTACTTC. Protein product: CASSFSPGSNEQYF.

The rearrangement joins TRBV11-2 to TRBJ2-2; 10 nucleotides agree with TRBD2. The CDR3 is 19 amino acids. Trimming took 1 base from V and 5 from J; bases not matched to a gene: 13. The V gene's germline CDR1 is SGHAT and CDR2 FQNNGV. The CDR3 coding sequence is TGTGCCAGCAGCTTAGTTTCTCGTCTAGCGGGAGTCGGAACCGGGGAGCTGTTTTTT. Protein product: CASSLVSRLAGVGTGELFF. The entire variable domain, with the rest obtained from reference TRBV11-2 and TRBJ2-2, is as follows: EAGVAQSPRYKIIEKRQSVAFWCNPISGHATLYWYQQILGQGPKLLIQFQNNGVVDDSQLPKDRFSAERLKGVDSTLKIQPAKLEDSAVYLCASSLVSRLAGVGTGELFFGEGSRLTVL.

The rearrangement joins TRBV7-6 to TRBJ1-1; 7 bases map to TRBD1. The CDR3 totals 14 residues. Losses at the gene ends were 3 bases for V and 4 bases for J; bases not matched to a gene: 5. From germline, CDR1 is SGHVS and CDR2 FNYEAQ. Here the CDR3 reads CASSLTGMGTEAFF. The CDR3 DNA sequence: TGTGCCAGCAGCTTGACAGGGATGGGCACTGAAGCTTTCTTT.

A note on this clone: The junction differs from germline at one of its ends, possibly a read error. The V and J genes are TRBV25-1 and TRBJ1-2, with a possible D match to TRBD1 (5 bases). The CDR3 length is 12 residues. CDR1 is MGHDK, CDR2 SYGVNS, per germline. As DNA, the CDR3 is TGTGCCAGCAGGAAGCGGGACGCAGGCTACCCCTTC. It encodes CASRKRDAGYPF.

This clone was found a few times. The chain has TRBV6-1 and TRBJ1-5; perhaps TRBD1 as D (5 bases). Deletions cut 0 bases from V and 5 bases from J, with 11 bases between. CDR3 length: 15 amino acids. The germline gives CDR1 MNHNS, CDR2 SASEGT. CDR3 bases: TGTGCCAGCAGTGAAGCTGGGGGGAAGGATCAGCCCCAGCATTTT. This encodes CASSEAGGKDQPQHF.

J is TRBJ1-5 and V is TRBV19; 7 nucleotides match TRBD1. CDR1 and CDR2 from the germline V gene are LNHDA and SQIVND (reference sequence). The CDR3 consists of 15 residues. V shed 3 bases and J 3 bases; nucleotides not matched to a gene: 5. CDR3 residues: CASSMTGPSNQPQHF. Here the CDR3 DNA reads TGTGCCAGTAGTATGACAGGGCCCTCCAATCAGCCCCAGCATTTT. Supplemented by reference TRBV19 and TRBJ1-5, the full variable domain reads DGGITQSPKYLFRKEGQNVTLSCEQNLNHDAMYWYRQDPGQGLRLIYYSQIVNDFQKGDIAEGYSVSREKKESFPLTVTSAQKNPTAFYLCASSMTGPSNQPQHFGDGTRLSIL.

This chain links TRBV7-6 with TRBJ2-1, with D possibly being TRBD1 (6 bases). This CDR3 is 11 amino acids long. In germline, CDR1 is SGHVS, CDR2 FNYEAQ. Trimming cost V 6 bases and J 12 bases, with 12 bases left between them. CDR3 sequence (DNA): TGTGCCAGCAGTTGGGACACCCGGCAGTTCTTC. This sequence encodes CASSWDTRQFF.

The chain combines TRBV11-1 with TRBJ2-3, with D tentatively TRBD2 (6 bases). The CDR3 extends over 12 amino acids. With 3 bases removed from V and 6 bases from J, the gap between germline ends came to 7 bases. The germline V gene has CDR1 SGHAT and CDR2 FQDESV (reference sequence). The CDR3 DNA reads as TGTGCCAGCAGCTTTGGAGGGGATACGCAGTATTTT. The encoded protein is CASSFGGDTQYF.

This chain links TRBV28 with TRBJ1-4; no clear D. This CDR3 region has 12 residues. V lost 6 bases and J lost 6, with 8 bases in between. In germline, CDR1 is MDHEN, CDR2 SYDVKM. The CDR3 protein is CASSPGDEKLFF. CDR3 in DNA: TGTGCCAGCAGCCCGGGTGATGAAAAACTGTTTTTT. Together with reference TRBV28 and TRBJ1-4, the CDR3 gives the full variable domain: DVKVTQSSRYLVKRTGEKVFLECVQDMDHENMFWYRQDPGLGLRLIYFSYDVKMKEKGDIPEGYSVSREKKERFSLILESASTNQTSMYLCASSPGDEKLFFGSGTQLSVL.

The V call is TRBV4-2, the J call TRBJ1-2, with 9 positions matching TRBD1. V shed 0 bases and J 4 bases; nucleotides not matched to a gene: 6. The CDR3 contains 16 residues. CDR1 and CDR2 from the germline V gene are LGHNA and YNFKEQ. DNA of the CDR3: TGTGCCAGCAGCCAAGATTGGGGACAGGGCAGCTATGGCTACACCTTC. This codes for CASSQDWGQGSYGYTF.

V and J are TRBV10-3 and TRBJ2-5; TRBD2 might be the D (5 bases). The DNA matches TRBJ2-7 better at its end, which makes the J call doubtful. The CDR3 extends over 13 amino acids. The germline V gene has CDR1 ENHRY and CDR2 SYGVKD. The CDR3 here is CATLLTGSYEQYF. CDR3 DNA: TGTGCCACTCTATTAACGGGGTCCTACGAGCAGTACTTC.